This T cell receptor (beta chain) originates from a study of T cells in Graves' hyperthyroidism and ophthalmopathy (dated by TCRdb to about 2019). Looking at the study overall: To identify distinguishing TCR V-J signatures, a discovery cohort of some 99 patients was used, comprising 40 to 45 with Graves' ophthalmopathy and around 60 with stable Graves' hyperthyroidism. Prospective prediction of ophthalmopathy was tested in an independent validation cohort of some 20 hyperthyroidism patients and 15 to 17 patients who later progressed to ophthalmopathy. For training and testing, the 100 or so patients in the discovery cohort were randomly divided in a 7:3 ratio. In addition, the study compared T-cell repertoires in thyroid tissue and in blood from about six Graves' hyperthyroidism patients. Following sampling, methimazole starting at 30 mg daily was given to hyperthyroidism patients, and high-dose intravenous methylprednisolone was given to ophthalmopathy patients. The paper describes TCR Vbeta CDR3 sequencing of roughly 130 peripheral blood samples, made up of approximately 40 ophthalmopathy patients, approximately 76 hyperthyroidism patients and 17 progressor patients. What the work shows at the level of the full study, not this receptor alone: A 13 V-J signature model separated ophthalmopathy from stable hyperthyroidism, with approximately 87% sensitivity and 81.08% specificity in cross-validation and 80%/75% in testing. No statistical method was used to fix the sample size in advance, and group allocation was not hidden from the investigators. In validation, the model predicted progression to ophthalmopathy a median of roughly six months before onset, with approximately 70% sensitivity and roughly 73% specificity. Most expanded thyroid clonotypes (frequency above 0.001) were also detected in blood, suggesting blood repertoires may reflect thyroid immune responses.

Patients with uncontrolled infections, other autoimmune diseases, pregnancy or lactation were excluded. Clinical symptoms, serum thyroxine and TRAb, thyroid ultrasound, and orbital computed tomography formed the basis for the diagnoses. Total RNA was extracted using Trizol reagent, and RNA quality was assessed on an Agilent 2100 Bioanalyzer. Between the V and J ends, shortened by 3 bases and 6 bases respectively, the junction contains 11 bases. As encoded in the germline V gene (reference sequence), CDR1 is LNHDA while CDR2 is SQIVND. Taken from cysteine to phenylalanine, the CDR3 has 14 residues. Of all the DNA, just the CDR3 is kept, 42 bases in frame from base 1. TCR beta CDR3 regions were amplified from RNA transcripts. A first-round RT-PCR of the TCR CDR3 used the HTBI primer set with the Qiagen OneStep RT-PCR kit. A second multiplex PCR round built the libraries, followed by size selection and purification. The libraries were sequenced on an Illumina HiSeq2000 using paired-end 100 bp reads. The published analysis was carried out like this. SOAPnuke was used to process the raw data, with reads discarded if the reads contained adapters or uncalled bases, had a mean Phred below 15, or lacked an exact constant-primer or identifier match. COPE v1.2.5 was used to merge the high-quality paired reads, and each unique nucleotide sequence was defined as a clonotype. Clonotypes were aligned to IMGT TRBV, TRBD and TRBJ reference segments using MiTCR v1.1. Only V-J combinations with frequency above 0.0001, covering 99% to 99.2% of repertoires, were analysed. The TCS score was defined as F50 (clonal expansion) divided by E x V (chaos), with BLOSUM62-based TCRdist calculated between CDR3 peptides within each V-J. Welch's t-statistics and random forest reduced 450 to 600 V-J features to about 12, which were used in a naive Bayes classifier (R e1071). The similarity between thyroid and blood repertoires was quantified using the Morisita-Horn index. Clones were called with MiXCR by TCRdb after fastp trimmed the public reads at Q25, and only in-frame beta chains were retained. Each entry is one CDR3 protein sequence, shown with its most common DNA and genes. It is TCRdb's table, rather than the study itself, that gives the V and J calls and clone size. Within this sample are 550,000 to 700,000 distinct CDR3 sequences, with 46% of them counted one time only. Together, the top ten hold around 17% of the sample.

To note about this clonotype: Its antigen specificity is not known. No much larger clone is present one base from it, and per-base qualities are unavailable.

The source material was peripheral blood or thyroid tissue (not recorded which). This chain is built from TRBV19 and TRBJ1-4, and the D gene may be TRBD1, 6 bases matching. This receptor was taken from an adult woman with Graves' disease, either hyperthyroidism or ophthalmopathy (not recorded which). The DNA sequence reads TGTGCCAGTAGTATTGGGGGGCAGGATGAAAAACTGTTTTTT. It encodes CASSIGGQDEKLFF.